The 5 T cell receptor beta chains below all came from one sample that was sequenced in a study of T cells after yellow fever vaccination. TCRdb reanalysed the 5' RACE reads using MiXCR and keeps one entry per CDR3 protein. The sample lists hundreds of thousands of distinct CDR3 sequences; around 3.6% were seen once. Specimen: PBMCs, collected on the day of the yellow fever booster vaccination. The receptors stem from a man aged 18 to 29 who received the YFV17D yellow fever vaccine.

The rearrangement links TRBV9 to TRBJ2-1; D gene uncertain. Deletions cut 2 bases from V and 9 bases from J, with 15 bases between. The CDR3 extends over 14 amino acids. Germline CDR1 and CDR2: SGDLS and YYNGEE. CDR3 coding DNA: TGTGCCAGCAGCGTGGATTGGGTGAGTGGTGAGCAGTTCTTC. Translation: CASSVDWVSGEQFF.

The genes are TRBV13 and TRBJ2-7, with 11 nucleotides matching TRBD2. V was pared by 4 bases and J by 4 bases, with 3 bases of the junction left unmatched. From germline, CDR1 is PRHDT and CDR2 FYEKMQ (reference sequence). The CDR3 consists of 14 residues. This CDR3 reads CASSSRLAGYEQYF. CDR3 bases: TGTGCCAGCAGCTCTCGACTAGCGGGGTACGAGCAGTACTTC.

This clonotype was observed at least ten times. The chain carries TRBV7-8 and TRBJ2-7, with a tentative D call TRBD1 (6 bases). CDR1 SGHVS and CDR2 FQNEAQ come from the germline V gene. The CDR3 is made up of 15 amino acids. Between the trimmed V and J ends, which lost 3 bases and 0 bases, there was a span of 12 bases. The CDR3 DNA reads as TGTGCCAGCAGCTTTCTTGGACAGAGCTCCTACGAGCAGTACTTC. It specifies CASSFLGQSSYEQYF.

The sample holds many counts of this clonotype. The rearrangement joins TRBV12-3 or TRBV12-4 to TRBJ2-5; maybe TRBD2 (5 bases). The CDR3 is 15 residues long. V dropped 5 bases and J dropped 1 base, with 14 bases sitting between them. In DNA form, the CDR3 reads TGTGCCAGCAGTCAGCGGAAGACGGGCCAAGAGACCCAGTACTTC. Translated, it gives CASSQRKTGQETQYF.

Ten or more counts support this clonotype. This CDR3 reads CASTRGPYNEQFF. CDR3 DNA: TGTGCCAGCACCAGGGGGCCCTACAATGAGCAGTTCTTC. V usage is TRBV6-2 or TRBV6-3 and J usage is TRBJ2-1, with 8 positions matching TRBD1. Germline CDR1 is MNHEY and CDR2 is SVGEGT. The CDR3 is 13 amino acids. The V gene end was trimmed by 7 bases and the J gene end by 2 bases; junction bases not matched to a gene: 1.